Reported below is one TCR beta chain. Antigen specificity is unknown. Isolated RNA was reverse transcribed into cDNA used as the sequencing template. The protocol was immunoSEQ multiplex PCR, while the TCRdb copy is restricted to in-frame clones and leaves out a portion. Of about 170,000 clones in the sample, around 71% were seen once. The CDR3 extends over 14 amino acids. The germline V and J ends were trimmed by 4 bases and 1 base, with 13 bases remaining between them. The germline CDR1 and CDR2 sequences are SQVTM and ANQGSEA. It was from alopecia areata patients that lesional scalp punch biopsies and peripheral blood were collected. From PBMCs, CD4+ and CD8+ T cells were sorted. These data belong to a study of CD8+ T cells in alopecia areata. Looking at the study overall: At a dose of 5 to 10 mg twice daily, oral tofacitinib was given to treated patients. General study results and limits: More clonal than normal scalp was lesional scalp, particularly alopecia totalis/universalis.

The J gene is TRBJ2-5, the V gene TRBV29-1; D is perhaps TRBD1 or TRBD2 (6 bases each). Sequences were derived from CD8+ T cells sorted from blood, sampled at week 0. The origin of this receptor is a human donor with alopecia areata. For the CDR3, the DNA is TGCAGCGTTGTAATGGGGGGCTCCCAAGAGACCCAGTACTTC. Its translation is CSVVMGGSQETQYF.